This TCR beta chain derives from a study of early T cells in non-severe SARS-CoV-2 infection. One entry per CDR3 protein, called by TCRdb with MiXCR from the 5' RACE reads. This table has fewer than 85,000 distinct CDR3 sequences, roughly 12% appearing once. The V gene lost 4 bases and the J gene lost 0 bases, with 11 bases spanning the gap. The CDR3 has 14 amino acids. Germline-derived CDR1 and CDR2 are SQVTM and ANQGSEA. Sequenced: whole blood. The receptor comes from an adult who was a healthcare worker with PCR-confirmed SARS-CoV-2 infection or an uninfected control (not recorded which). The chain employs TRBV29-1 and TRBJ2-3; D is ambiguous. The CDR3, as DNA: TGCAGCGTTGGTGTAGCCCTTAGCACAGATACGCAGTATTTT. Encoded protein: CSVGVALSTDTQYF.